The T cell receptor (beta chain) described here comes from a study of T cells in women clearing cervical HPV infection (dated by TCRdb to between 2017 and 2018). Background for the entire study: The cases were 25 women with histologically confirmed HPV16-related CIN3 or worse, and 2 of these cases were invasive cancers. The controls were 25 or so women whose single incident HPV16 infection cleared within 12 months with no development of precancer or cancer. Case blood was taken at the visit when the lesion was first identified, whereas control blood was taken when infection was no longer detected. Among cases, blood sampling came a median of approximately 150 days after lesion detection, with an interquartile range of about 80 to 220 days. HLA typing was available for only a few women, so HLA type could not be excluded as a confounder. An exploratory proof-of-principle case-control study, nested within the Guanacaste HPV Natural History Study in Costa Rica, was conducted to compare TCR repertoires across cervical HPV16 outcomes. Cases were matched to controls by age within five years and by the year the sample was collected. Cases had a median age of about 35 years and controls had a median age of 38, with no significant differences in baseline characteristics. The parent cohort enrolled 8,500 to 13,000 women aged 18 or older in Guanacaste, Costa Rica, during about 1992 to 1995 and followed them for less than 9 years. Five blinded duplicates per group were added as quality controls, giving around 60 samples: around 50 participants and ten or so replicates.

TCR beta CDR3 regions were amplified by multiplex PCR from an average of roughly 1,300 ng genomic DNA per sample using the immunoSEQ assay. The assay corrected primer bias using a complete synthetic TCR repertoire to establish an amplification baseline. Amplicons were sequenced on the Illumina platform. The paper's data handling went like this. Sequence errors were corrected by clustering with frequency ratios and a modified nearest-neighbor algorithm, and the sequences were then analyzed in the immunoSEQ Analyzer using IMGT gene definitions. At each rarefaction depth, TCR richness and evenness were averaged over 20 rarefaction repeats, and samples with fewer sequences than the depth were excluded. V, D and J gene relative abundances were compared between groups with Wilcoxon rank sum tests, applying FDR correction. An intraclass correlation of roughly 96% for TCR richness and an average of roughly 76% across 60 to 80 gene segments were obtained from the blinded duplicates. Drawn from immuneACCESS, this table holds only the in-frame rearrangements with V and J called that TCRdb kept. Clones are partly lost; checked studies trace under half to an unresolved V gene and leave the rest unexplained. V and J calls plus clone size are reproduced from that table; the DNA served to infer D and trimming. The sample's own table lists 15,000 to 20,000 clones. About 10% of the sample rests with the top ten.

CDR1 and CDR2, per the germline V gene, are SGHAT and FQNNGV. The cysteine opens and the phenylalanine closes a CDR3 of 15 amino acids. Sequencing covers 36 bases of the CDR3, shown here with the frame starting at base 1. A distance of 10 bases separates the germline ends of V and J, which lose 4 bases and 0 bases respectively. Details on this clone: It lacks a known antigen. The read ends 3 residues shy of where the CDR3 ends; the end is completed using the germline J gene.

Paper-wide results and their limitations: Because the number of T cells per sample was unknown, the richness differences could reflect varying T-cell content rather than repertoire biology. Lower TRBV6-7 relative abundance was observed in cases than in controls (around 0.1% versus 0.15%; Bonferroni P = 0.0008). Because of the cross-sectional design, the study could not determine whether the associations came before infection or resulted from infection, and neither effector/memory subsets nor HPV-specific T cells were isolated. Across sequencing depths, CIN3+ cases showed significantly higher TCR repertoire richness than controls, but evenness did not differ between the groups. Cases were distinguished from controls with an estimated AUC of around 0.85 by random forest classifiers combining richness and V gene abundances.

Every participant had a single incident cervical HPV16 infection, and prevalent HPV16 infections were excluded. Cervical HPV DNA was detected by MY09/MY11 PCR and genotyped by dot-blot hybridization. Approximately 16 mL of heparinized blood were centrifuged, and the buffy coat was aliquoted, frozen at -30°C, then stored at -80°C. QIAGEN kits were used to extract genomic DNA from the buffy coat specimens. Recombination linked TRBV11-2 to TRBJ2-1; TRBD1 is a weak D gene call, 6 bases matching. This clonotype was obtained from a woman aged 18-70 years with a cervical HPV16 infection that either progressed to CIN3+ or cleared (not recorded which). Sequenced: blood buffy coat. The CDR3 here reads CASSSQGTSYNEQFF. The covered CDR3 bases are TGTGCCAGCAGCTCTCAGGGGACCTCCTACAATGAG.